These 32 T cell receptor beta chains came from one sample sequenced in a study of monozygotic twins with inflammatory bowel disease. Reanalyzing the 5' RACE reads, TCRdb keeps one entry per CDR3 protein, without DNA. Recorded here are some 160,000 distinct CDR3 sequences; the top ten clones represent about 8%. Sequencing used blood. Receptor source: a human donor with ulcerative colitis or Crohn's disease, or a healthy co-twin of an affected twin (not recorded which).

This chain uses TRBV12-3 or TRBV12-4 with TRBJ2-1; TCRdb's D call of TRBD1 is untestable without DNA. The CDR3 totals 14 residues. The CDR3 loop reads CASRGGGKYNEQFF.

V gene TRBV24-1 combines with J gene TRBJ2-1; absent DNA, TCRdb's TRBD2 call cannot be checked. The CDR3 is made up of 15 amino acids. In germline, CDR1 is KGHDR, CDR2 SFDVKD. The CDR3 loop is CATKLAGGPTDEQFF.

CDR3 in amino acids: CASSLTTDTQYF. The chain carries TRBV5-1 and TRBJ2-3. Germline V CDR1 and CDR2: SGHRS, YFSETQ. This CDR3 region has 12 residues.

The CDR3 sequence: CANGLLSSLTYNEQFF. The chain carries TRBV28 and TRBJ2-1. CDR3 size: 16 residues. Germline loops: CDR1 MDHEN, CDR2 SYDVKM.

The V and J genes are TRBV30 and TRBJ2-1. The CDR3 sequence is 14 residues long. CDR1 and CDR2 from the germline V gene are GTSNPN and SVGIG (reference sequence). CDR3 region: CAWSVRGSYNEQFF.

The genes are TRBV7-2 and TRBJ1-2; the TCRdb D gene call, TRBD1, has no DNA to confirm it. CDR3 length: 16 amino acids. Germline V gives CDR1 SGHTA, CDR2 FQGNSA. The CDR3 here is CASSLGSGQGGYGYTF.

V and J are TRBV20-1 and TRBJ1-2. Looked up from germline, CDR1 is DFQATT and CDR2 is SNEGSKA (reference sequence). The CDR3 extends over 15 amino acids. CDR3 residues: CSAERNSLGSGGYTF.

V gene TRBV20-1 combines with J gene TRBJ1-5. Germline assignment: CDR1 DFQATT and CDR2 SNEGSKA (reference sequence). There are 14 residues in the CDR3. Here the CDR3 reads CSAREGPYGQPQHF.

The chain links TRBV29-1 to TRBJ1-2. The CDR3 runs to 15 residues. Germline V gene lookup returns CDR1 SQVTM and CDR2 ANQGSEA. CDR3 sequence reads: CSVGPSKQGNYGYTF.

The chain joins TRBV14 to TRBJ1-6. This CDR3 has 15 amino acids. CDR1 is SGHDN and CDR2 is FVKESK in the germline V gene. This CDR3 reads CASSGRQSLTGTLHF.

The rearrangement uses TRBV24-1 and TRBJ2-3; TCRdb designates TRBD2, a call that cannot be tested without DNA. The CDR3 contains 15 residues. The V gene's germline CDR1 is KGHDR and CDR2 SFDVKD. This CDR3 is CATSDFAGGRGTQYF.

The chain has TRBV28 and TRBJ2-5; the D call from TCRdb, TRBD2, cannot be confirmed without DNA. Per germline, CDR1 MDHEN and CDR2 SYDVKM. The CDR3 totals 17 residues. CDR3 loop: CASSGGTSGSFEGTQYF.

The V gene is TRBV6-5, the J gene TRBJ2-1; lacking DNA, the TRBD1 call made by TCRdb goes unchecked. Germline loops: CDR1 MNHEY, CDR2 SVGAGI. This CDR3 region has 17 residues. The CDR3 loop is CASSYPTTPTDPNEQFF.

The CDR3 is CSASPGLTDTQYF. The V call is TRBV20-1, the J call TRBJ2-3; TCRdb picks TRBD2, but there is no DNA to check that call. This CDR3 is built from 13 residues. Per germline, CDR1 DFQATT and CDR2 SNEGSKA (reference sequence).

This chain joins TRBV28 and TRBJ2-7; absent DNA, TCRdb's TRBD1 call cannot be checked. In germline, CDR1 is MDHEN, CDR2 SYDVKM. The CDR3 loop spans 12 amino acids. The CDR3 loop reads CASSRGQGKQYF.

The chain is built from TRBV29-1 and TRBJ2-2; as DNA is missing, the TRBD2 call by TCRdb cannot be tested. CDR1 SQVTM and CDR2 ANQGSEA come from the germline V gene. The CDR3 is 14 amino acids. CDR3 sequence: CSATSGGNTGELFF.

This chain uses TRBV30 with TRBJ1-3; TCRdb's assignment of TRBD1 cannot be checked, as there is no DNA. The germline V gene has CDR1 GTSNPN and CDR2 SVGIG (reference sequence). There are 14 residues in the CDR3. CDR3 sequence reads: CAWGTGGSGNTIYF. Using reference TRBV30 and TRBJ1-3 for the parts outside the CDR3, the full variable domain is SQTIHQWPATLVQPVGSPLSLECTVEGTSNPNLYWYRQAAGRGLQLLFYSVGIGQISSEVPQNLSASRPQDRQFILSSKKLLLSDSGFYLCAWGTGGSGNTIYFGEGSWLTVV.

CDR3 protein: CSVPGWGETQYF. The chain uses TRBV29-1 and TRBJ2-5; TCRdb names TRBD1, which stays unverified in the absence of DNA. This CDR3 comprises 12 residues. The germline gives CDR1 SQVTM, CDR2 ANQGSEA.

J is TRBJ2-3 and V is TRBV11-2; TCRdb outputs TRBD2, but without DNA this stays unchecked. The germline V gene encodes CDR1 SGHAT and CDR2 FQNNGV. The CDR3 is 18 amino acids. CDR3 protein: CASSLASGGGSSTDTQYF.

The V gene is TRBV7-9, the J gene TRBJ2-2. The length of the CDR3 is 16 residues. In germline, CDR1 is SEHNR, CDR2 FQNEAQ (reference sequence). The CDR3 loop is CASSSPGMVNTGELFF.

The V and J genes are TRBV7-2 and TRBJ2-4. Germline assignment: CDR1 SGHTA and CDR2 FQGNSA. CDR3 size: 14 residues. The CDR3 sequence: CASSPRSAKNIQYF.

V and J are TRBV20-1 and TRBJ2-2; absent DNA, TCRdb's TRBD1 call cannot be checked. The CDR3 is 16 amino acids. The germline CDR1 and CDR2 sequences are DFQATT and SNEGSKA (reference sequence). The CDR3 region is CSALIPRTGEGGELFF.

V and J are TRBV5-1 and TRBJ2-3; TCRdb outputs TRBD1, but without DNA this stays unchecked. In germline, CDR1 is SGHRS, CDR2 YFSETQ. This CDR3 region has 15 residues. The CDR3 reads CASSTSGVGTDTQYF.

V and J are TRBV6-1 and TRBJ2-1. Looked up from germline, CDR1 is MNHNS and CDR2 is SASEGT. The CDR3 consists of 13 residues. CDR3 in amino acids: CASSKGPYNDQFF.

This chain joins TRBV7-2 and TRBJ2-1; TCRdb returns TRBD1, unconfirmable since there is no DNA. Germline V gene lookup returns CDR1 SGHTA and CDR2 FQGNSA. This CDR3 comprises 15 residues. CDR3 loop: CASSWTGEAYNEQFF.

J is TRBJ2-2 and V is TRBV20-1; no DNA is available, so the TRBD1 call from TCRdb remains unchecked. This CDR3 region has 13 residues. Germline-derived CDR1 and CDR2 are DFQATT and SNEGSKA (reference sequence). The CDR3: CSGDRSDTGELFF.

The gene calls are TRBV20-1 and TRBJ2-5. Per the germline V gene, CDR1 is DFQATT and CDR2 is SNEGSKA (reference sequence). The CDR3 runs to 15 residues. The CDR3 region is CSARDMGFSGETQYF.

J is TRBJ2-7 and V is TRBV28. This CDR3 region has 14 residues. Per the germline V gene, CDR1 is MDHEN and CDR2 is SYDVKM. Here the CDR3 reads CASSLVTGPYEQYF.

The rearrangement uses TRBV12-3 or TRBV12-4 and TRBJ2-1; TCRdb's D call of TRBD2 is untestable without DNA. The CDR3 consists of 15 residues. The CDR3 spells CASRETSGTNGEQFF.

The chain has TRBV12-3 or TRBV12-4 and TRBJ2-4; TCRdb designates TRBD1, a call that cannot be tested without DNA. This CDR3 comprises 18 residues. The CDR3 spells CASTKGLGQGMRENIQYF.

CDR3 sequence: CASSIPGINQPQHF. The chain carries TRBV19 and TRBJ1-5; the TRBD1 assignment by TCRdb is unverifiable without DNA. The germline gives CDR1 LNHDA, CDR2 SQIVND (reference sequence). This CDR3 spans 14 amino acids.

V is TRBV11-2 and J is TRBJ1-3. The CDR3 is made up of 13 amino acids. CDR1 SGHAT and CDR2 FQNNGV come from the germline V gene. CDR3 region: CASSLINGNTIYF.